This T cell receptor beta chain derives from a study of blood T cell repertoires in COVID-19. Study-wide background: Acute and convalescent COVID-19 specimens originated in the United States, Italy and Spain. In each case, the material was cDNA or gDNA derived from T cells, B-cell-depleted T cells, or PBMCs.

TCRdb's table, derived via immunoSEQ multiplex PCR, lists solely in-frame clones and lacks some. The sample contains 250,000 to 350,000 clones, approximately 90% of which appear only once. Trimming removed 5 bases from V and 5 bases from J, with 3 bases in between. Germline V gene data show CDR1 as SGHVS and CDR2 as FNYEAQ. The CDR3 contains 10 residues. The genes are TRBV7-6 and TRBJ2-5; D uncertain. The sequencing sample was made of peripheral blood. This receptor was identified in a woman between 50 and 59 years old with COVID-19, enrolled during active disease. CDR3 DNA sequence: TGTGCCAGCAGCCTCGAGACCCAGTACTTC. Protein: CASSLETQYF. The variable domain in full, with the rest retrieved from reference TRBV7-6 and TRBJ2-5, is GAGVSQSPRYKVTKRGQDVALRCDPISGHVSLYWYRQALGQGPEFLTYFNYEAQQDKSGLPNDRFSAERPEGSISTLTIQRTEQRDSAMYRCASSLETQYFGPGTRLLVL.